The entry that follows covers one T cell receptor (beta chain) sequence. This CDR3 spans 15 amino acids. V trimming: 5 bases; J trimming: 5 bases; junction bases outside the gene matches: 7. The germline CDR1 and CDR2 sequences are MNHEY and SMNVEV (reference sequence). This record comes from a study of cytomegalovirus exposure and HLA in healthy donors. Primers: 60 Vbeta forward and 13 Jbeta reverse. This table comes from immunoSEQ multiplex PCR, and its TCRdb copy is limited to in-frame clones, with some not included. The sample has 130,000 to 150,000 clones; around 79% are singletons. The TCR comes from a male donor in good health and CMV-seronegative. The rearrangement uses TRBV27 and TRBJ1-4; 8 nucleotides align to TRBD1. The specimen sequenced was PBMCs. The CDR3 loop is CASSPRQGKNEKLFF. For the CDR3, the DNA is TGTGCCAGCAGTCCCAGACAGGGGAAAAATGAAAAACTGTTTTTT.